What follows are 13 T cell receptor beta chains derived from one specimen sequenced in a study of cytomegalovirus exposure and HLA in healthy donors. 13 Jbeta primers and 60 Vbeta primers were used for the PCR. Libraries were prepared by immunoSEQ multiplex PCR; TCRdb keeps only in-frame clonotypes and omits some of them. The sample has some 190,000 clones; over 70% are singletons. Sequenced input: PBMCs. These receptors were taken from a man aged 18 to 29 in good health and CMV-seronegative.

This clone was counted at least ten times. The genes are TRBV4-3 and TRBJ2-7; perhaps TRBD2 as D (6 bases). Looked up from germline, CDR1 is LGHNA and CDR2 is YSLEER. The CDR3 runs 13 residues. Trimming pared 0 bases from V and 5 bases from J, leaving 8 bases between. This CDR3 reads CASSQDGGNEQYF. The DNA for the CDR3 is TGCGCCAGCAGCCAAGATGGGGGGAACGAGCAGTACTTC.

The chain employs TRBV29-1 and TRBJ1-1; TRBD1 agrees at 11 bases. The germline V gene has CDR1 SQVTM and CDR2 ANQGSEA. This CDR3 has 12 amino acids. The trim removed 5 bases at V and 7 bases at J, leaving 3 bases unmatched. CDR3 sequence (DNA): TGCAGCGTTTGGGACAGGGGGTTTGAAGCTTTCTTT. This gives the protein CSVWDRGFEAFF.

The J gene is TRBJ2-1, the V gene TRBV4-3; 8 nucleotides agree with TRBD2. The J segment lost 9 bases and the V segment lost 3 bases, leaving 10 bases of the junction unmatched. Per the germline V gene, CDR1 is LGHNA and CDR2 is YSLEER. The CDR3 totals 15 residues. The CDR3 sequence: CASSQQRETRSEQFF. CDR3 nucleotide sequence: TGCGCCAGCAGCCAGCAGCGGGAGACGCGTAGTGAGCAGTTCTTC.

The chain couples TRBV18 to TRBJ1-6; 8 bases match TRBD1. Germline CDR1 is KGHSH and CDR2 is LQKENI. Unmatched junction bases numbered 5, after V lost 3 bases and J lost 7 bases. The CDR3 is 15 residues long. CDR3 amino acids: CASSPSGQDNSPLHF. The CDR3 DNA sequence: TGTGCCAGCTCACCCTCGGGACAGGACAATTCACCCCTCCACTTT.

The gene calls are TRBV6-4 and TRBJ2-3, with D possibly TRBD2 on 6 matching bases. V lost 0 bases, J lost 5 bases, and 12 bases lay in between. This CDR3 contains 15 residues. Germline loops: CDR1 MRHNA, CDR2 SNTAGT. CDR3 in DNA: TGTGCCAGCAGTGACTCGGCAGGAGGGCGAGATACGCAGTATTTT. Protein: CASSDSAGGRDTQYF.

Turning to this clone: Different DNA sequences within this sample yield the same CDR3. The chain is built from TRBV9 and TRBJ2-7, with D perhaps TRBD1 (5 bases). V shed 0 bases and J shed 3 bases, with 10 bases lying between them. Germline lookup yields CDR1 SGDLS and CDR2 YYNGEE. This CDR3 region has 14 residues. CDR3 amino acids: CASSVGDSDYEQYF. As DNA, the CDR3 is TGTGCCAGCAGCGTAGGAGACAGCGACTACGAGCAGTACTTC.

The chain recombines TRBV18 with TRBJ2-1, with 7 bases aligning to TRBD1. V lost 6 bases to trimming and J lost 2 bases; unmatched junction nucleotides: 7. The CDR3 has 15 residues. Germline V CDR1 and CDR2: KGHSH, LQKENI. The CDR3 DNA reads TGTGCCAGCTCGGAAGACAGGGATACCTACAATGAGCAGTTCTTC. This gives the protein CASSEDRDTYNEQFF.

CDR3 in amino acids: CASSEDPGLAIQFF. DNA of the CDR3: TGTGCCAGCAGTGAAGACCCGGGACTAGCCATACAGTTCTTC. V is TRBV6-1 and J is TRBJ2-1, with TRBD2 matching over 9 bases. This CDR3 spans 14 amino acids. V shed 1 base, J shed 13 bases, and the junction held 8 bases outside the gene matches. The germline gives CDR1 MNHNS, CDR2 SASEGT.

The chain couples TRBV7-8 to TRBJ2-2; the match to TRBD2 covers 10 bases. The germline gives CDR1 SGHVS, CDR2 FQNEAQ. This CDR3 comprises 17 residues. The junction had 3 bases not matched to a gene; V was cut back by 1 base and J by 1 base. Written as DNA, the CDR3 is TGTGCCAGCAGCTTAGACGGGACTAGCGAGAACACCGGGGAGCTGTTTTTT. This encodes CASSLDGTSENTGELFF.

The CDR3: CASSLVQVNTGELFF. The CDR3 DNA sequence: TGTGCCAGCAGCTTAGTTCAGGTGAACACCGGGGAGCTGTTTTTT. This chain joins TRBV11-3 and TRBJ2-2; no reliable D call. CDR3 length: 15 amino acids. The V and J ends lost 1 base and 1 base respectively, with 7 bases between them. The V gene's germline CDR1 is SGHNT and CDR2 YENEEA.

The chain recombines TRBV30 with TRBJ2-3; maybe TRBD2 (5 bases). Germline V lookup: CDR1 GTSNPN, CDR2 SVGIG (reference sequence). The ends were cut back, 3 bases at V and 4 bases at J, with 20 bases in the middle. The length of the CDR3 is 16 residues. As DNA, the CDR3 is TGTGCCTGGAGATGGACCGGTGCGGGCATGTCAGATACGCAGTATTTT. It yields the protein CAWRWTGAGMSDTQYF.

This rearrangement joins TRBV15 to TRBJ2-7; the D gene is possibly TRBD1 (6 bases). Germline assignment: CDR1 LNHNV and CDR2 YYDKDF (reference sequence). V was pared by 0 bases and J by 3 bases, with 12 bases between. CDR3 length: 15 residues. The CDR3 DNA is TGTGCCACCAGCAGAGATCAGGGGACCCTCTACGAGCAGTACTTC. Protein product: CATSRDQGTLYEQYF.

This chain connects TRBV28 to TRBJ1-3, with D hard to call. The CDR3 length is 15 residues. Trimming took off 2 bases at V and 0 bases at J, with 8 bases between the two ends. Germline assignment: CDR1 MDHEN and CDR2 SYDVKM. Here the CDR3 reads CASSLEVSSGNTIYF. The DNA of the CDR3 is TGTGCCAGCAGTTTAGAGGTCTCCTCTGGAAACACCATATATTTT.